The TCR beta chain described here comes from a study of identical twins. Findings and limits, study-wide: The study drew conclusions from cross-sectional statistical analysis, not from following the same donors. Twins shared out-of-frame alpha sequences with excess low generation probability. Abundant cord blood beta clonotypes carried fewer insertions; memory repertoires showed none.

Healthy Caucasians were all of the donors. TCRdb called the 5' RACE reads again in MiXCR, with one record for every CDR3 protein. The table lists about 240,000 distinct CDR3 sequences, 10% of them singletons. This clonotype was seen only a few times. Its specificity is unknown. The sequenced material came from memory T cells sorted from blood. The receptor was isolated from a man aged 50 to 59 in good health.

The CDR3: CSARGRTLGGYEQYF. CDR3 DNA: TGCAGTGCTAGGGGACGCACCTTAGGGGGATACGAGCAGTACTTC. The chain carries TRBV20-1 and TRBJ2-7; possible D gene TRBD1, 6 bases. V dropped 3 bases and J dropped 4 bases, with 19 bases sitting between them. Germline CDR1 is DFQATT and CDR2 is SNEGSKA (reference sequence). The CDR3 totals 15 residues.